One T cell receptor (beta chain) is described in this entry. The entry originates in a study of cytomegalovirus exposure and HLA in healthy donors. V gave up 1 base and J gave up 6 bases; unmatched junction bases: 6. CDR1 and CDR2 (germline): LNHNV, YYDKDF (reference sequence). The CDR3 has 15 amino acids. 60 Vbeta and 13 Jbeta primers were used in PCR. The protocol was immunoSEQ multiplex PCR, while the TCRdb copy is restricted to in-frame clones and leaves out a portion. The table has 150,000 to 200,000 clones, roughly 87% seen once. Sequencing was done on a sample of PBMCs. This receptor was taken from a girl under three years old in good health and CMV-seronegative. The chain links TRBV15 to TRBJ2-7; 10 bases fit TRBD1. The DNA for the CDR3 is TGTGCCACCAGCAGAGGCGACAGGGGGCGCTCCGAGCAGTACTTC. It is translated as CATSRGDRGRSEQYF.